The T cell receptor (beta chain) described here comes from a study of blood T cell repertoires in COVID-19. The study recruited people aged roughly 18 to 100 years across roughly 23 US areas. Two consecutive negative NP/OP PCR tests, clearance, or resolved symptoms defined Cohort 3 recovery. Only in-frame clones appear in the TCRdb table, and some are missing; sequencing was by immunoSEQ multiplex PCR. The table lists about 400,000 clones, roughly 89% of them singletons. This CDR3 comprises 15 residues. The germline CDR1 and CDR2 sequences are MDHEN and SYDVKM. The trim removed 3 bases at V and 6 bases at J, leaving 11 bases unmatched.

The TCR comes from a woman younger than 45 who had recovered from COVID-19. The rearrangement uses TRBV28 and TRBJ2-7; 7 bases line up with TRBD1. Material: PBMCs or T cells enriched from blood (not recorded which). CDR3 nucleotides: TGTGCCAGCAGTTTGATAGGGGGCTGGTTCGTCGAGCAGTACTTC. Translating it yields CASSLIGGWFVEQYF.